The sequence of this T cell receptor beta chain was determined in a study of cytotoxic CD8 clonotypes in ibrutinib-treated CLL. Study-level information: Partial response was seen in approximately 24 patients and complete response in 2; after median around 72 months, about 15 stayed remitted, about 12 progressed.

Looked up from germline, CDR1 is SGHRS and CDR2 is YFSETQ. Trimming removed 4 bases from V and 2 bases from J, with 21 bases in between. The CDR3 runs 17 residues. This table comes from immunoSEQ multiplex PCR, and its TCRdb copy is limited to in-frame clones, with some not included. There are 150,000 to 200,000 clones in the sample; roughly 86% occur only once, and roughly 1.9% lies in the top ten. The receptor was derived from a human donor with chronic lymphocytic leukemia. The chain links TRBV5-1 to TRBJ2-5, with TRBD2 as a possible D gene (6 bases). Specimen: PBMCs, collected after 12 months of ibrutinib treatment. Here the CDR3 reads CASSVSPSAEGQETQYF. CDR3 coding DNA: TGCGCCAGCAGCGTGTCGCCTAGCGCCGAGGGGCAAGAGACCCAGTACTTC. Supplemented by reference TRBV5-1 and TRBJ2-5, the full variable domain reads KAGVTQTPRYLIKTRGQQVTLSCSPISGHRSVSWYQQTPGQGLQFLFEYFSETQRNKGNFPGRFSGRQFSNSRSEMNVSTLELGDSALYLCASSVSPSAEGQETQYFGPGTRLLVL.